A selection of T cell receptor beta chains follows, all from one sample in a study of T cells in Graves' hyperthyroidism and ophthalmopathy. Each CDR3 protein gets one entry after TCRdb re-called the multiplex PCR reads with MiXCR. The data show 650,000 to 850,000 distinct CDR3 sequences, 18% seen once. The specimen was blood. The receptor source for this set is a woman in her 50s with Graves' hyperthyroidism that later progressed to Graves' ophthalmopathy. The CDR3 runs from the conserved cysteine through the conserved F or W. A D gene is named only where the DNA matches it firmly. Clone size, where shown, is once, few, many, or a class for clones that have expanded.

few | - | 13 | TRBV29-1 | CSVSLGATGELFF
many | TRBD1 | 15 | TRBV10-3 | CAISEAQGARTEAFF
few | TRBD1 | 17 | TRBV12-3/TRBV12-4 | CASSLFPGQGTTDTQYF
- | - | 14 | TRBV6-1 | CAIGTEGSNQPQHF
few | - | 11 | TRBV6-2/TRBV6-3 | CASSFQLTQYF
many | - | 16 | TRBV18 | CASSPKTGIRTDTQYF
many | - | 11 | TRBV28 | CASSLSGKLFF
- | - | 13 | TRBV5-1 | CASSPPGQRAQYF
many | - | 14 | TRBV5-1 | CASSLDLQVTEQYF
few | - | 16 | TRBV20-1 | CSARDEAGGGNTEAFF
many | - | 14 | TRBV7-8 | CASSLQDTPEGYTF
- | - | 13 | TRBV4-1 | CASSRETHYGYTF
many | TRBD1 | 14 | TRBV3-1 | CAVPPGQGAREQYF
- | - | 14 | TRBV12-3/TRBV12-4 | CASSLAGLGETQYF
many | - | 14 | TRBV5-1 | CASSSNRDTDTQYF
few | - | 13 | TRBV11-2 | CASSPGHLWEQYF
- | - | 14 | TRBV2 | CASSNSDRTYEQYF
- | - | 15 | TRBV4-1 | CASSPPRQASYEQYF
- | - | 13 | TRBV6-2/TRBV6-3 | CASRPRYTGELFF
few | - | 12 | TRBV24-1 | CATGSGMGEQFF
many | TRBD1 | 13 | TRBV12-3/TRBV12-4 | CASRPGTVTEAFF
many | TRBD1 | 13 | TRBV27 | CASREQGWTEAFF
many | - | 12 | TRBV10-3 | CACGTDQETQYF
few | - | 14 | TRBV5-4 | CASSHPSYQETQYF
few | TRBD1 | 14 | TRBV12-3/TRBV12-4 | CASESGDRVDGYTF
- | TRBD1 | 14 | TRBV3-1 | CASSRTGGYHGYAF
- | - | 14 | TRBV6-1 | CASSDSGENYGYTF
once | - | 14 | TRBV7-9 | CASSSGTAFSPLHF
many | - | 17 | TRBV2 | CASSEALGRPSYNEQFF
- | - | 14 | TRBV20-1 | CSARNTESNYGYTF
few | - | 14 | TRBV7-3 | CASSLIPPQSEQFF
few | - | 14 | TRBV27 | CASSFGGANQPQHF
many | - | 15 | TRBV11-2 | CASSPTGEEDNEQFF
- | - | 15 | TRBV19 | CASSSTGTPYNEQFF
- | - | 15 | TRBV7-9 | CASSLAPRPESEAFF
- | - | 15 | TRBV27 | CASSPAGPISGELFF
few | - | 14 | TRBV7-9 | CASRGEPINYGYTF